The 28 T cell receptor beta chains in this list originate from one sample, sequenced in a study of cytomegalovirus exposure and HLA in healthy donors. PCR amplification relied on 60 Vbeta primers (plus 13 Jbeta primers). The data were produced by immunoSEQ multiplex PCR, yet TCRdb's version contains in-frame clones alone and is incomplete. Of 100,000 to 150,000 clones in the sample, roughly 80% were seen once. The material sequenced was PBMCs. These receptors were taken from a female donor in good health and CMV-seronegative.

This clone was counted a few times. This chain links TRBV28 with TRBJ1-5; D gene ambiguous. There are 13 residues in the CDR3. Germline CDR1 and CDR2: MDHEN and SYDVKM. The V end was cut by 8 bases, the J end by 6 bases, with 14 bases between. The CDR3 spells CASHLGDLQPQHF. The CDR3 bases are TGTGCCAGCCACCTCGGGGATCTTCAGCCCCAGCATTTT.

The J gene is TRBJ1-6, the V gene TRBV5-1; no clear D gene. The V gene lost 6 bases and the J gene lost 0 bases, with 13 bases spanning the gap. The CDR3 runs to 16 residues. Germline V lookup: CDR1 SGHRS, CDR2 YFSETQ. CDR3 in amino acids: CASIVLRNSYNSPLHF. As DNA, the CDR3 is TGCGCCAGCATTGTCCTGCGGAACTCCTATAATTCACCCCTCCACTTT.

This chain connects TRBV13 to TRBJ1-1, with 7 positions matching TRBD1. V lost 4 bases, J lost 5 bases, and 13 bases stayed unmatched. The germline CDR1 and CDR2 sequences are PRHDT and FYEKMQ (reference sequence). The CDR3 extends over 16 amino acids. This CDR3 reads CASSSSTTGLRTEAFF. The CDR3 nucleotides are TGTGCCAGCAGCTCCTCCACGACAGGGCTGAGGACTGAAGCTTTCTTT. Full variable domain (outside the CDR3, taken from reference TRBV13 and TRBJ1-1): AAGVIQSPRHLIKEKRETATLKCYPIPRHDTVYWYQQGPGQDPQFLISFYEKMQSDKGSIPDRFSAQQFSDYHSELNMSSLELGDSALYFCASSSSTTGLRTEAFFGQGTRLTVV.

The rearrangement uses TRBV4-2 and TRBJ1-1; D ambiguous. V was pared by 4 bases and J by 11 bases, with 17 bases between. The CDR3 runs to 13 residues. Germline values: CDR1 LGHNA, CDR2 YNFKEQ. CDR3 coding DNA: TGTGCCAGCAGCCCTCCAAGCGGCCTTGAGGCTTTCTTT. It specifies CASSPPSGLEAFF.

The rearrangement links TRBV27 to TRBJ2-1; TRBD2 agrees at 10 bases. This CDR3 region has 16 residues. Looked up from germline, CDR1 is MNHEY and CDR2 is SMNVEV (reference sequence). Trimming removed 5 bases from V and 4 bases from J; junction bases left unmatched: 8. DNA of the CDR3: TGTGCCAGCAGTCCGCTAGCGGGAGTGCCGTACAATGAGCAGTTCTTC. Encoded protein: CASSPLAGVPYNEQFF.

The rearrangement joins TRBV2 to TRBJ2-7; TRBD2 matches 10 bases. Germline V gene lookup returns CDR1 SNHLY and CDR2 FYNNEI. V dropped 7 bases and J dropped 6; count of bases not matched to a gene: 6. This CDR3 has 13 amino acids. This chain's CDR3 is CASNGLAGAEQYF. The CDR3 nucleotides are TGTGCCAGCAACGGTCTAGCGGGAGCCGAGCAGTACTTC.

This CDR3 is CASSSRTGGTGELFF. In nucleotides, the CDR3 is TGCGCCAGCAGCTCGCGGACAGGGGGCACCGGGGAGCTGTTTTTT. The chain has TRBV5-1 and TRBJ2-2; 10 nucleotides align to TRBD1. The CDR3 sequence is 15 residues long. Germline trimming cut 3 bases from V and 4 bases from J; bases unmatched to any gene: 3. Germline V gene data show CDR1 as SGHRS and CDR2 as YFSETQ. Full variable domain (rest looked up from reference TRBV5-1 and TRBJ2-2): KAGVTQTPRYLIKTRGQQVTLSCSPISGHRSVSWYQQTPGQGLQFLFEYFSETQRNKGNFPGRFSGRQFSNSRSEMNVSTLELGDSALYLCASSSRTGGTGELFFGEGSRLTVL.

The rearrangement joins TRBV28 to TRBJ1-4, with 7 positions matching TRBD1. The CDR3 covers 14 residues. Per the germline V gene, CDR1 is MDHEN and CDR2 is SYDVKM. Trimming removed 4 bases from V and 7 bases from J; junction bases left unmatched: 6. CDR3 region: CASSSRDSSEKLFF. CDR3 nucleotides: TGTGCCAGCAGTTCCCGGGACAGTAGTGAAAAACTGTTTTTT.

This chain links TRBV29-1 with TRBJ2-1; perhaps TRBD2 as D (5 bases). Trimming removed 7 bases at V and 6 bases at J, with 16 bases between. This CDR3 is 13 amino acids long. Germline V gene lookup returns CDR1 SQVTM and CDR2 ANQGSEA. CDR3 nucleotides: TGCAGCGCCGAGGGTGTCTCCGGCAATGAGCAGTTCTTC. The encoded protein is CSAEGVSGNEQFF.

The chain links TRBV5-6 to TRBJ2-1, with a weak D call TRBD2 (5 bases). This CDR3 has 16 amino acids. CDR1 is SGHDT, CDR2 YYEEEE, per germline. Between the trimmed V and J ends, which lost 2 bases and 1 base, there was a span of 13 bases. The CDR3 DNA reads TGTGCCAGCAGCTTAGCTGGGCGGGCTTCCTACAATGAGCAGTTCTTC. Translation: CASSLAGRASYNEQFF.

This chain links TRBV10-3 with TRBJ2-5; 8 bases align to TRBD1. Germline lookup yields CDR1 ENHRY and CDR2 SYGVKD. This CDR3 is 14 amino acids long. The V and J ends lost 4 bases and 3 bases, in that order; junction bases with no gene match: 4. The DNA for the CDR3 is TGTGCCATCAGTGGGACAGGGATTAAAGAGACCCAGTACTTC. Translating gives CAISGTGIKETQYF.

The CDR3 coding sequence is TGTGCCAGCAGCTTCCGCCAGGGGGCGTCGAATGGCTACACCTTC. Translating it yields CASSFRQGASNGYTF. V and J are TRBV5-6 and TRBJ1-2, with 8 bases matching TRBD1. Germline CDR1 is SGHDT and CDR2 is YYEEEE. J lost 6 bases, V lost 2 bases, and 9 bases had no gene match. This CDR3 contains 15 residues. Using reference TRBV5-6 and TRBJ1-2 for the parts outside the CDR3, the full variable domain is DAGVTQSPTHLIKTRGQQVTLRCSPKSGHDTVSWYQQALGQGPQFIFQYYEEEERQRGNFPDRFSGHQFPNYSSELNVNALLLGDSALYLCASSFRQGASNGYTFGSGTRLTVV.

V gene TRBV7-9 combines with J gene TRBJ2-1; 10 bases match TRBD1. CDR1 SEHNR and CDR2 FQNEAQ come from the germline V gene (reference sequence). With 0 bases clipped from V and 7 bases from J, the junction kept 6 bases outside the gene matches. The CDR3 loop spans 16 amino acids. As DNA, the CDR3 is TGTGCCAGCAGCTTAGCATACGGACAGGGGGAGAATGAGCAGTTCTTC. It yields the protein CASSLAYGQGENEQFF.

This chain joins TRBV25-1 and TRBJ2-1, with 12 nucleotides matching TRBD1. Trimming at V came to 5 bases and at J to 7 bases, leaving 9 bases not matched to a gene. CDR3 length: 16 residues. Germline CDR1 is MGHDK and CDR2 is SYGVNS. The CDR3 nucleotides are TGTGCCAGCAGTAAATTGGGACAGGGGGCGTGGAATGAGCAGTTCTTC. It codes for CASSKLGQGAWNEQFF.

This rearrangement joins TRBV29-1 to TRBJ2-1; D gene unclear. Per germline, CDR1 SQVTM and CDR2 ANQGSEA. The CDR3 has 12 amino acids. Trimming took 6 bases from V and 5 from J, leaving 11 bases between them. As DNA, the CDR3 is TGCAGCGTCTCCCCCACAGACAATGAGCAGTTCTTC. Translated: CSVSPTDNEQFF.

The chain couples TRBV28 to TRBJ1-5; 10 positions agree with TRBD1. Germline V gene sequence: CDR1 MDHEN, CDR2 SYDVKM. This CDR3 spans 15 amino acids. Trimming removed 6 bases from V and 6 bases from J; junction bases left unmatched: 8. The CDR3 coding sequence is TGTGCCAGCAGCAGGAGAGGACAGGGGGGTCAGCCCCAGCATTTT. This sequence encodes CASSRRGQGGQPQHF.

The J gene is TRBJ1-5, the V gene TRBV5-1, with a weak D call TRBD1 (6 bases). CDR1 is SGHRS, CDR2 YFSETQ, per germline. V was shortened by 4 bases and J by 3 bases, with 11 bases between the two germline ends. The CDR3 extends over 14 amino acids. Here the CDR3 reads CASSAGDHNQPQHF. As DNA, the CDR3 is TGCGCCAGCAGCGCAGGGGACCACAATCAGCCCCAGCATTTT.

The V gene is TRBV6-5, the J gene TRBJ1-1; D perhaps matches TRBD1 (6 bases). This CDR3 has 14 amino acids. Trimming took off 6 bases at V and 5 bases at J, with 16 bases between the two ends. Germline lookup yields CDR1 MNHEY and CDR2 SVGAGI. CDR3 loop: CASSLKTGRTEAFF. Here the CDR3 DNA reads TGTGCCAGCAGCTTAAAAACAGGGAGAACTGAAGCTTTCTTT.

This chain connects TRBV7-2 to TRBJ2-5; 8 bases line up with TRBD1. Germline V CDR1 and CDR2: SGHTA, FQGNSA. The trim removed 4 bases at V and 2 bases at J, leaving 3 bases unmatched. The CDR3 has 14 amino acids. The CDR3 loop reads CASSYNRGQETQYF. CDR3 nucleotides: TGTGCCAGCAGCTATAACAGGGGGCAAGAGACCCAGTACTTC.

J is TRBJ2-7 and V is TRBV5-1, with no clear D. With 3 bases removed from V and 2 bases from J, the gap between germline ends came to 6 bases. The CDR3 extends over 12 amino acids. Germline CDR1 SGHRS, CDR2 YFSETQ. This chain's CDR3 is CASSSGAYEQYF. The DNA of the CDR3 is TGCGCCAGCAGCTCTGGAGCCTACGAGCAGTACTTC.

This sequence joins TRBV15 and TRBJ1-5; D is uncertain. Germline CDR1 reads LNHNV; CDR2 reads YYDKDF (reference sequence). The length of the CDR3 is 15 residues. V gave up 0 bases and J gave up 2 bases, with 8 bases separating them. The CDR3 is CATSRDPFGNQPQHF. The CDR3 DNA reads as TGTGCCACCAGCAGAGATCCCTTTGGCAATCAGCCCCAGCATTTT.

V is TRBV19 and J is TRBJ2-7; D gene uncertain. CDR3 length: 15 residues. Deletions cut 3 bases from V and 2 bases from J, with 14 bases between. Germline assignment: CDR1 LNHDA and CDR2 SQIVND (reference sequence). CDR3 region: CASSIASRGPYEQYF. DNA of the CDR3: TGTGCCAGTAGTATCGCGTCCAGAGGTCCCTACGAGCAGTACTTC.

The V call is TRBV30, the J call TRBJ2-7; TRBD1 is a possible D gene (5 bases). The CDR3 covers 12 residues. Germline assignment: CDR1 GTSNPN and CDR2 SVGIG (reference sequence). Trimming cost V 4 bases and J 6 bases, with 13 bases left between them. The CDR3 DNA reads as TGTGCCTGGACCCTAGGGGTTGGCGAGCAGTACTTC. This translates into CAWTLGVGEQYF.

The rearrangement uses TRBV10-3 and TRBJ2-5; 11 bases line up with TRBD1. In germline, CDR1 is ENHRY, CDR2 SYGVKD. The ends lost 3 bases at V and 4 bases at J; junction bases unmatched: 1. This CDR3 has 14 amino acids. The CDR3 bases are TGTGCCATCAGTGACGGGACAGGGGGAGAGACCCAGTACTTC. It yields the protein CAISDGTGGETQYF.

The chain has TRBV9 and TRBJ2-1; 13 nucleotides match TRBD2. The V segment lost 5 bases and the J segment 8 bases; nucleotides outside the gene matches: 7. CDR3 length: 15 residues. Germline loops: CDR1 SGDLS, CDR2 YYNGEE. CDR3 region: CASSLGLAGEDEQFF. CDR3 sequence (DNA): TGTGCCAGCAGTCTAGGACTAGCGGGAGAGGATGAGCAGTTCTTC.

The chain couples TRBV5-6 to TRBJ2-7, with TRBD2 as a possible D gene (6 bases). Per germline, CDR1 SGHDT and CDR2 YYEEEE. V was shortened by 2 bases and J by 3 bases, with 9 bases between the two germline ends. This CDR3 is built from 13 residues. CDR3 in DNA: TGTGCCAGCAGCTTCCAGGGACTCTACGAGCAGTACTTC. It codes for CASSFQGLYEQYF.

This clone was found a few times. The chain uses TRBV7-8 and TRBJ2-1; 12 bases align to TRBD2. After removal of 5 bases from V and 4 bases from J, the junction contained 9 bases not matched to a gene. Germline V gene lookup returns CDR1 SGHVS and CDR2 FQNEAQ. The CDR3 has 17 residues. The CDR3 DNA sequence: TGTGCCAGCAGCACGCCGACTAGCGGGAGACCTTACAATGAGCAGTTCTTC. The encoded protein is CASSTPTSGRPYNEQFF.

This clone has a handful of counts. The rearrangement links TRBV25-1 to TRBJ1-1; D unclear. This CDR3 spans 14 amino acids. V was pared by 0 bases and J by 3 bases, with 8 bases between. CDR1 is MGHDK, CDR2 SYGVNS, per germline. The CDR3 here is CASSEYSLDTEAFF. The CDR3 bases are TGTGCCAGCAGTGAATACAGTCTAGACACTGAAGCTTTCTTT.